This T cell receptor (beta chain) was recorded in a study of cytomegalovirus exposure and HLA in healthy donors. Primers for the PCR totalled 60 Vbeta and 13 Jbeta. The data were produced by immunoSEQ multiplex PCR, yet TCRdb's version contains in-frame clones alone and is incomplete. The sample carries about 160,000 clones, more than 75% recorded once. V was trimmed by 2 bases and J by 4 bases, leaving 8 bases between them. Germline CDR1 and CDR2: SEHNR and FQNEAQ (reference sequence). The CDR3 consists of 13 residues. A word on this clone: Its antigen remains unidentified.

General study findings and limits: CMV serostatus was the sole immune exposure information available. At a 0.05 false discovery rate, a later analysis found over 15,000 TCR beta sequences to be associated with HLA alleles. Across donors, most TCRs were seen rarely, yet some public ones were widespread.

The sample consisted of PBMCs. The sequence was collected from a human donor in good health. This sequence joins TRBV7-9 and TRBJ1-2; unclear D gene. CDR3 protein: CASSLWSSYGYTF. In DNA form, the CDR3 reads TGTGCCAGCAGCTTATGGAGTTCCTATGGCTACACCTTC.